This T cell receptor beta chain was documented in a study of neurological immune-mediated disorders (dated by TCRdb to about 2019). For the study in its entirety: The study compared peripheral blood TCR-beta repertoires of HTLV-I-associated myelopathy (HAM/TSP) patients, multiple sclerosis patients and healthy controls using UMI-based sequencing. The 106 TCR-beta libraries included longitudinal samples, technical triplicates and paired sorted CD4+ and CD8+ T-cell subsets alongside PBMC samples. The cohort comprised 68 subjects: roughly 15 HAM/TSP patients, approximately 34 multiple sclerosis patients and about 20 healthy controls.

There are many counts of this clonotype. Its antigen remains undetermined. Base qualities are not recorded, but no much larger clone differs from it by a single base. V is cut by 4 bases and J by 0 bases, and the space between the germline ends is 16 bases. The germline V gene provides CDR1 SNHLY and CDR2 FYNNEI. The CDR3 has 17 amino acids, counting the end cysteine and phenylalanine. The retained sequence is limited to the CDR3, 51 bases, with the frame set at the first base. Study-wide conclusions, independent of this receptor: TCR clonal expansion was highest in HAM/TSP patients and lowest in MS patients, with MS patients falling below even healthy controls. Across subjects, expanded clones never shared an identical CDR3 amino acid sequence, which suggests that the TCR-beta repertoires in every group were private.

For the unsorted PBMC libraries, 2 million PBMCs were stored in RNAlater at -80 degrees C until RNA extraction and were used to generate the libraries. Peripheral blood was subjected to Ficoll-Hypaque density gradient centrifugation to isolate PBMCs, which were then cryopreserved in liquid nitrogen. To synthesize cDNA, template-switch 5'RACE was performed with a primer carrying a 10-nucleotide random unique molecular identifier so that each TCR transcript was tagged. Over 190 million TCR-beta sequences, covering 15-18 subjects, were produced in each sequencing run. The RNeasy kit was used to extract total RNA. The KAPA Real-time Library Amplification kit was used to amplify TCR-beta VDJ regions with primers targeting the TCR constant region and the 5'RACE anchor. Sample indexes and Illumina adaptors were added in a first PCR, and a second PCR then increased library yield. After Ampure bead purification, the TCR product of roughly 650 bp was size-selected on a 2% E-gel SizeSelection system. Before pooling, library quality was checked on a Bioanalyzer, concentration was measured with Qubit, and libraries were quantified with the Kapa Library Quantification kit. Paired-end 2 x 150 bp sequencing of the libraries was performed on an Illumina HiSeq 2500. To increase sequence diversity, about 25-31% phiX was spiked into each library pool. The source study handled its data this way. Quality-filtered reads were processed with the UMI-based MiGEC pipeline, which removed over 75% of raw TCR sequences during error correction. IMGT germline references were used for aligning VDJ genes, and each clonotype was defined as a unique CDR3 amino acid sequence together with its V-J genes. Clonal expansion, Shannon diversity, and CDR3 relatedness (CalcPairwiseDistances, ClusterSamples) were evaluated with VDJtools, and phylogenetic trees were built with CLCbio workbench. A clone was classed as expanded if it had 8 or more unique UMIs, a cutoff based on coefficient-of-variation modelling across technical triplicates. The public reads were quality trimmed at Q25 with fastp and then assembled into clones with MiXCR by TCRdb, keeping productive beta chains. Rows are unified per CDR3 protein, each entry keeping the most common DNA and genes. What appears here as the V and J calls and clone size reflects TCRdb's work, not the paper's. The table for this sample lists about 59,000 distinct CDR3 sequences; about 13% of them were counted only once. The ten largest clonotypes hold about 10% of the sample.

In this chain, TRBV2 is recombined with TRBJ2-1; D gene: possibly TRBD2, on 6 matching bases. The sequencing sample was made of PBMCs. The sequence was obtained from a woman in her fifties or sixties with HTLV-1-associated myelopathy (HAM/TSP). The CDR3 region: CASSGRELMSSYNEQFF. The DNA reads TGTGCCAGCAGTGGGAGGGAATTAATGAGCTCCTACAATGAGCAGTTCTTC.